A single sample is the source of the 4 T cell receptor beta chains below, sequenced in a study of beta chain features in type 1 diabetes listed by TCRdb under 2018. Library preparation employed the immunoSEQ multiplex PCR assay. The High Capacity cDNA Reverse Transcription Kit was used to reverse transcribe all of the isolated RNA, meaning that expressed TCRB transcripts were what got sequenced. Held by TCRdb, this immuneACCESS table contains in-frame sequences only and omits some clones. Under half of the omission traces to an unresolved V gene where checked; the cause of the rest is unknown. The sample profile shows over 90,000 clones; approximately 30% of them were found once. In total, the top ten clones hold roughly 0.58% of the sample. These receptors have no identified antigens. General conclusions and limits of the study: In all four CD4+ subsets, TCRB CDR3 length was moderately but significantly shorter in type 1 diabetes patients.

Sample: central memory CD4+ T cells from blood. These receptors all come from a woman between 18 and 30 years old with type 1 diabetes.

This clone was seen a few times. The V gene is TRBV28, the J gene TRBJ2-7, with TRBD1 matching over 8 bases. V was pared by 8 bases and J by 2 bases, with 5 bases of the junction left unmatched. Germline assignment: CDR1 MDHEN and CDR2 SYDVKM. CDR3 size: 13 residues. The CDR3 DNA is TGTGCCAGCCGCGGACAGGGCCCCTACGAGCAGTACGTC. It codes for CASRGQGPYEQYV.

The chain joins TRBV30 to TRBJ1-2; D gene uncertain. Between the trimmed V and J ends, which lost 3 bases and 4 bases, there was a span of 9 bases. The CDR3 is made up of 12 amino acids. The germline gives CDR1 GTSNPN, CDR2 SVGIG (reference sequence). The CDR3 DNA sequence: TGTGCCTGGAGCCCGGGGAGCTATGGCTACACCTTC. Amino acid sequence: CAWSPGSYGYTF.

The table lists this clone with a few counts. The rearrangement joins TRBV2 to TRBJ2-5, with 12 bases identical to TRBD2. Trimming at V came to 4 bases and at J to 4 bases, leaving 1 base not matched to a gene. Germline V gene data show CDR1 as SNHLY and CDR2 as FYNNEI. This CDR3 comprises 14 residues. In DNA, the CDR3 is TGTGCCAGCAGTGGGGGACTAGCGGGAGAGACCCAGTACTTC. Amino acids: CASSGGLAGETQYF.

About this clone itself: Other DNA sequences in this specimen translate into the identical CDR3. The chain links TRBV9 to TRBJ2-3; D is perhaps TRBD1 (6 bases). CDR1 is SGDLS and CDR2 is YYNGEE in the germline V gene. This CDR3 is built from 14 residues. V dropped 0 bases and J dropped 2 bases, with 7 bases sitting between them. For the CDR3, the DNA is TGTGCCAGCAGCGTAGCGGGACACACAGATACGCAGTATTTT. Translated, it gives CASSVAGHTDTQYF.